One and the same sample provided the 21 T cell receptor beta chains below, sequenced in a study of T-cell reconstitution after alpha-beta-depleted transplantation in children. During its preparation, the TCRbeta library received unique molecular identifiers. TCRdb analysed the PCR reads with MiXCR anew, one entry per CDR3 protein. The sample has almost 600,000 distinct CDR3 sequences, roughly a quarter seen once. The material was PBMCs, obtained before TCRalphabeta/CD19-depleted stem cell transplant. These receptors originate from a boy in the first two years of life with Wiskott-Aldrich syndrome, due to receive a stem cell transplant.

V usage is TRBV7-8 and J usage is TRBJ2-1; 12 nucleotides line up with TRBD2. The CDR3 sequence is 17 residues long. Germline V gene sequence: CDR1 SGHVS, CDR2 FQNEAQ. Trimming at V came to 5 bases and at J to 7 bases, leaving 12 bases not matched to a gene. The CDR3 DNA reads TGTGCCAGCAGCCCCCTACGGCTAGCGGGAGGGCAAAATGAGCAGTTCTTC. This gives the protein CASSPLRLAGGQNEQFF.

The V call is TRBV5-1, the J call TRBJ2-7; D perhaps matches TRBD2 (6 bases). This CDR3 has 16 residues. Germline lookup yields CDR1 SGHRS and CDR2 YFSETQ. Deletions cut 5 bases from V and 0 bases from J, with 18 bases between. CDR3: CASRFAVAEVSYEQYF. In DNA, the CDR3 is TGCGCCAGCAGGTTCGCGGTAGCGGAGGTCTCCTACGAGCAGTACTTC.

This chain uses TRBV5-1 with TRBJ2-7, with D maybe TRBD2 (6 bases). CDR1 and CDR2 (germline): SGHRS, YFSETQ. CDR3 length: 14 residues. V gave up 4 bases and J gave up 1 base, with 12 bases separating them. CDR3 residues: CASSEAGTSYEQYF. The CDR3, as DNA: TGCGCCAGCAGCGAGGCAGGGACTTCCTACGAGCAGTACTTC.

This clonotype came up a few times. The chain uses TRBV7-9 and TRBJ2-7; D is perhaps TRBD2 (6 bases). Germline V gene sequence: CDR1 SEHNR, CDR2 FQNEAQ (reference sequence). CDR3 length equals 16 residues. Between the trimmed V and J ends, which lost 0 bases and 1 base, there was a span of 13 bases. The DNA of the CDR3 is TGTGCCAGCAGCTTAGCGGTGGGGAGGTTATCCTACGAGCAGTACTTC. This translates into CASSLAVGRLSYEQYF.

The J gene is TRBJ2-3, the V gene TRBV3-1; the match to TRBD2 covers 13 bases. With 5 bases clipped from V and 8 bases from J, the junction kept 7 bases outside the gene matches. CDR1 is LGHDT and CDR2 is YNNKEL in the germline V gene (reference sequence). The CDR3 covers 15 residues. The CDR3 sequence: CASSSGLAGDPTQYF. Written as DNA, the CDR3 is TGTGCCAGCAGCTCCGGACTAGCGGGAGACCCTACGCAGTATTTT.

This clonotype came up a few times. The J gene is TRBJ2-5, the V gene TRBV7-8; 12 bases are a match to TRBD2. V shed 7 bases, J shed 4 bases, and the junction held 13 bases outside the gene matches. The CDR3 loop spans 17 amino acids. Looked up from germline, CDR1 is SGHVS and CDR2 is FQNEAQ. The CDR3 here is CASILPRLAGVGETQYF. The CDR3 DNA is TGTGCCAGCATCCTTCCCCGACTAGCGGGAGTAGGAGAGACCCAGTACTTC.

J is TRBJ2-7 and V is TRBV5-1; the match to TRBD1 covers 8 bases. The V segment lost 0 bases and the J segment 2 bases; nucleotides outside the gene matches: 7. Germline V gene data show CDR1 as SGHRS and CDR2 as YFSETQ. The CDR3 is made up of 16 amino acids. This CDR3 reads CASSLALDRATYEQYF. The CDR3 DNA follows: TGCGCCAGCAGCTTGGCCTTGGACAGGGCCACCTACGAGCAGTACTTC.

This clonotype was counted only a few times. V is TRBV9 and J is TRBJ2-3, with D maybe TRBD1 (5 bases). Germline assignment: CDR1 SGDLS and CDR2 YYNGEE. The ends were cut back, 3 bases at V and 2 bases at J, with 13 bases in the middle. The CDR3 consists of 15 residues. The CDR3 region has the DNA TGTGCCAGCAGCGAAACTCTCAGGGCCACAGATACGCAGTATTTT. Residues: CASSETLRATDTQYF.

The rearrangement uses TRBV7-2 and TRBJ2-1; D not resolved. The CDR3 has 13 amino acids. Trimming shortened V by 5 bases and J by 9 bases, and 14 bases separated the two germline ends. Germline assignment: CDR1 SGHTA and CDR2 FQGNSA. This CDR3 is CASSPLMSPEQFF. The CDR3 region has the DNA TGTGCCAGCAGCCCCCTAATGTCACCTGAGCAGTTCTTC.

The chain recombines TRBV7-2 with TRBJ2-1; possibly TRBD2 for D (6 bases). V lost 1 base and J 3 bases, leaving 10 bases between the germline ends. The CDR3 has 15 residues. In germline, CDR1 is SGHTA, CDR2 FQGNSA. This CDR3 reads CASSLVWGDYNEQFF. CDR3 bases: TGTGCCAGCAGCTTAGTTTGGGGGGACTACAATGAGCAGTTCTTC.

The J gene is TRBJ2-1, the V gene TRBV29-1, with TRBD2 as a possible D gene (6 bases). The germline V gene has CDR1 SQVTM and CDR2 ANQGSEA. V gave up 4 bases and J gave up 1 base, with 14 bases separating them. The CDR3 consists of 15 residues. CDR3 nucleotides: TGCAGCGTTGGCGGGGTAGGGAGGTCCTACAATGAGCAGTTCTTC. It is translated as CSVGGVGRSYNEQFF.

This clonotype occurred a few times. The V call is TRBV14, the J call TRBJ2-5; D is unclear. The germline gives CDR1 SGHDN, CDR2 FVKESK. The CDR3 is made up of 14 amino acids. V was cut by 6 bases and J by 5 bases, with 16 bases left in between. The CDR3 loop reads CASSPNPSEETQYF. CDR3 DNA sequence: TGTGCCAGCAGTCCAAATCCGAGCGAGGAGACCCAGTACTTC.

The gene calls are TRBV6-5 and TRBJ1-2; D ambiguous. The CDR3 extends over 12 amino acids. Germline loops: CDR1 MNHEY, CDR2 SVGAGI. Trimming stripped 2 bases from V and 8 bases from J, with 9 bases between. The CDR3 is CASSYEGLGYTF. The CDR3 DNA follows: TGTGCCAGCAGTTACGAAGGGTTGGGCTACACCTTC.

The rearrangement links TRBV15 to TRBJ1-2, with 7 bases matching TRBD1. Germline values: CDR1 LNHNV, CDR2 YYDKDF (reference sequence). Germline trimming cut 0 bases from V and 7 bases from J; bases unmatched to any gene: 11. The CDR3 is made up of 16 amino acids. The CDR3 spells CATSRDRGGGESGYTF. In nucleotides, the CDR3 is TGTGCCACCAGCAGAGATCGGGGAGGGGGCGAGAGTGGCTACACCTTC.

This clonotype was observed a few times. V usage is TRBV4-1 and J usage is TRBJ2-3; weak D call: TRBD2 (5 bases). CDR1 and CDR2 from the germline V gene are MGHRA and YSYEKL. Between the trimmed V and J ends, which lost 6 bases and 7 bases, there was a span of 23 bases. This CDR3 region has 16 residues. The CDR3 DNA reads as TGCGCCAGCAGTGTCAACGAGCGCCCTCCGGGGAATACGCAGTATTTT. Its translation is CASSVNERPPGNTQYF.

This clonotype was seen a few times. DNA of the CDR3: TGTGCCAGCAGTTCCCGGACTACAGATACGCAGTATTTT. Residues: CASSSRTTDTQYF. The chain has TRBV12-3 or TRBV12-4 and TRBJ2-3, with TRBD2 as a possible D gene (5 bases). This CDR3 spans 13 amino acids. V lost 4 bases and J 3 bases, leaving 8 bases between the germline ends.

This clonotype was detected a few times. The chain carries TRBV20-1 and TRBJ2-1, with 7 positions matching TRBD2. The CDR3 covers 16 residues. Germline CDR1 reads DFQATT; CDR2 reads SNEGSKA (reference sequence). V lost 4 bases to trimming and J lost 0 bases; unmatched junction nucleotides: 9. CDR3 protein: CSATNPSGHSYNEQFF. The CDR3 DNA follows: TGCAGTGCTACGAATCCTAGCGGTCACTCCTACAATGAGCAGTTCTTC.

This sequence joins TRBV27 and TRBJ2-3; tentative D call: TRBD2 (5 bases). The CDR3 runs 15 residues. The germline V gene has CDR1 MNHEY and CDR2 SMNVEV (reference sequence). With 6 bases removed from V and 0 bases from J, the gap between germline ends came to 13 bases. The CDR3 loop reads CASSPGVSSTDTQYF. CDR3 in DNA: TGTGCCAGCAGCCCCGGGGTCTCTAGCACAGATACGCAGTATTTT.

The CDR3 reads CSVSSPYEQYF. CDR3 in DNA: TGCAGCGTCAGTAGTCCGTACGAGCAGTACTTC. V and J are TRBV29-1 and TRBJ2-7; D uncertain. Trimming pared 6 bases from V and 4 bases from J, leaving 10 bases between. Germline values: CDR1 SQVTM, CDR2 ANQGSEA. The CDR3 consists of 11 residues.

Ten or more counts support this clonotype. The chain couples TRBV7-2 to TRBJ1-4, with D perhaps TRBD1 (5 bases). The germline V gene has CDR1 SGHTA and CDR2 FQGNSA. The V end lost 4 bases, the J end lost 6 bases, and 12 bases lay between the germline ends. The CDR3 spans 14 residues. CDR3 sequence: CASSWDQGDEKLFF. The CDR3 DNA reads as TGTGCCAGCAGCTGGGACCAGGGAGATGAAAAACTGTTTTTT.

CDR3 in amino acids: CASSLLASSNIQYF. In DNA, the CDR3 is TGCGCCAGCAGCTTACTAGCCTCTTCAAACATTCAGTACTTC. The V gene is TRBV5-1, the J gene TRBJ2-4; D is possibly TRBD2 (6 bases). The germline CDR1 and CDR2 sequences are SGHRS and YFSETQ. With 2 bases removed from V and 6 bases from J, the gap between germline ends came to 12 bases. CDR3 length: 14 amino acids.